Below, 11 T cell receptor beta chains from the same sample are listed, as sequenced in a study of cytomegalovirus exposure and HLA in healthy donors. Using immunoSEQ multiplex PCR, the repertoire was profiled, and TCRdb retains in-frame clones only, with some absent. The sample shows some 190,000 clones, around nine tenths of them seen only once. Sequenced input: PBMCs. These receptors all come from a man aged 30 to 45 in good health and CMV-seropositive.

A few counts support this clone. This chain connects TRBV27 to TRBJ2-7; D is ambiguous. Trimming took 7 bases from V and 0 from J, leaving 13 bases between them. The CDR3 is 14 amino acids. Looked up from germline, CDR1 is MNHEY and CDR2 is SMNVEV (reference sequence). The CDR3 loop reads CASTSRLSSYEQYF. CDR3 DNA: TGTGCCAGCACTTCTAGGTTGAGCTCCTACGAGCAGTACTTC.

The chain uses TRBV30 and TRBJ2-3; D is ambiguous. Trimming took 0 bases from V and 2 from J, leaving 6 bases between them. Germline CDR1 reads GTSNPN; CDR2 reads SVGIG (reference sequence). CDR3 length: 13 amino acids. The CDR3 nucleotides are TGTGCCTGGAGTGTACTTTCCACAGATACGCAGTATTTT. Translated: CAWSVLSTDTQYF.

The CDR3 nucleotides read TGTGCCAGCAGCTTAGTTCCCGTCTTAGACGAGCAGTACTTC. Protein product: CASSLVPVLDEQYF. The chain links TRBV7-6 to TRBJ2-7; D gene unclear. Germline lookup yields CDR1 SGHVS and CDR2 FNYEAQ. V was cut by 1 base and J by 5 bases, with 12 bases left in between. The CDR3 covers 14 residues.

V usage is TRBV5-4 and J usage is TRBJ2-7; 7 nucleotides line up with TRBD1. This CDR3 is 15 amino acids long. Germline V lookup: CDR1 SGHNT, CDR2 YYREEE (reference sequence). V was pared by 4 bases and J by 0 bases, with 7 bases of the junction left unmatched. CDR3 residues: CASSHGTAISYEQYF. The CDR3 nucleotides read TGTGCCAGCAGCCACGGGACAGCGATCTCCTACGAGCAGTACTTC.

The genes are TRBV10-3 and TRBJ1-2; D possibly corresponds to TRBD1 (5 bases). Germline CDR1 and CDR2: ENHRY and SYGVKD. The germline V and J ends were trimmed by 3 bases and 12 bases, with 17 bases remaining between them. The CDR3 has 13 amino acids. The CDR3 spells CAISDLPTMGDTF. The CDR3 DNA reads as TGTGCCATCAGTGACTTGCCCACTATGGGGGACACCTTC.

The J gene is TRBJ1-5, the V gene TRBV4-1, with unresolved D. Germline values: CDR1 MGHRA, CDR2 YSYEKL. CDR3 length: 16 residues. V shed 3 bases and J shed 2 bases, with 14 bases lying between them. This CDR3 reads CASSHDEYLGNQPQHF. CDR3 in DNA: TGCGCCAGCAGCCACGACGAGTATCTTGGCAATCAGCCCCAGCATTTT.

This clone was detected only a few times. The CDR3 spells CASSVAVTGGGELFF. CDR3 nucleotide sequence: TGTGCCAGCAGCGTAGCTGTGACAGGGGGCGGGGAGCTGTTTTTT. The rearrangement joins TRBV9 to TRBJ2-2; 9 bases fit TRBD1. The V and J ends lost 0 bases and 7 bases, in that order; junction bases with no gene match: 4. Germline V CDR1 and CDR2: SGDLS, YYNGEE. The CDR3 is 15 residues long.

This chain joins TRBV29-1 and TRBJ2-7, with a possible D match to TRBD1 (5 bases). Germline CDR1 SQVTM, CDR2 ANQGSEA. V was pared by 7 bases and J by 1 base, with 14 bases between. This CDR3 is built from 13 residues. This chain's CDR3 is CSAESGQSYEQYF. In DNA form, the CDR3 reads TGCAGCGCTGAGTCAGGGCAATCCTACGAGCAGTACTTC.

The chain combines TRBV2 with TRBJ2-4, with D hard to call. The CDR3 has 15 amino acids. The germline CDR1 and CDR2 sequences are SNHLY and FYNNEI. V gave up 1 base and J gave up 0 bases, with 7 bases separating them. CDR3 protein: CASSEGHLAKNIQYF. The CDR3 DNA sequence: TGTGCCAGCAGTGAAGGACACCTAGCCAAAAACATTCAGTACTTC. The variable domain in full, completed from reference TRBV2 and TRBJ2-4, reads EPEVTQTPSHQVTQMGQEVILRCVPISNHLYFYWYRQILGQKVEFLVSFYNNEISEKSEIFDDQFSVERPDGSNFTLKIRSTKLEDSAMYFCASSEGHLAKNIQYFGAGTRLSVL.

The chain couples TRBV6-1 to TRBJ1-1, with TRBD1 identical over 7 bases. This CDR3 region has 13 residues. After removal of 10 bases from V and 3 bases from J, the junction contained 8 bases not matched to a gene. Germline V gene data show CDR1 as MNHNS and CDR2 as SASEGT. For the CDR3, the DNA is TGTGCCACAGGGGGGAGGCTACACACTGAAGCTTTCTTT. Its protein product is CATGGRLHTEAFF.

Here the CDR3 DNA reads TGTGCCTCGCGGTCAGGGGTAGGGGGCTACACCTTC. It translates to CASRSGVGGYTF. J is TRBJ1-2 and V is TRBV28, with TRBD1 as a possible D gene (6 bases). The CDR3 contains 12 residues. V shed 11 bases and J shed 8 bases, with 18 bases lying between them. Germline V gene data show CDR1 as MDHEN and CDR2 as SYDVKM.